This is a list of T cell receptor beta chains from one sample in a study of T-cell memory formation after mild COVID-19. TCRdb itself ran the 5' RACE reads through MiXCR, one entry per CDR3 protein. The top ten clones hold around a fifth of a sample with about 410,000 distinct CDR3 sequences, roughly 17% of them seen once. Input material: PBMCs or a T cell subset sorted from them (not recorded which). These receptors all stem from a man between 18 and 29 years old who had mild COVID-19 (a few samples of this study predate the infection). Cell type and time point are not known. CDR3s include the opening cysteine and the closing phenylalanine or tryptophan. The D gene is left open where the match is weak. Clone size appears in some rows only: once, few, many, or a class for an expanded clone.

J | size | V | D | CDR3 | DNA
TRBJ2-7 | NA | TRBV4-2 | NA | CASSPSTRAYEQYF | TGTGCCAGCAGCCCGTCGACTAGGGCCTACGAGCAGTACTTC
TRBJ1-6 | few | TRBV5-1 | TRBD1 | CASSLTGGENSPLHF | TGCGCCAGCAGCCTGACAGGGGGCGAGAATTCACCCCTCCACTTT
TRBJ1-5 | NA | TRBV7-6 | TRBD1 | CASSEWTGGRNQPQHF | TGTGCCAGCAGCGAGTGGACAGGGGGCCGCAATCAGCCCCAGCATTTT
TRBJ1-1 | NA | TRBV6-4 | TRBD1 | CASTRTGGDTEAFF | TGTGCCAGCACCCGAACAGGGGGGGACACTGAAGCTTTCTTT
TRBJ2-2 | NA | TRBV4-3 | NA | CASSCEGGATTGELFF | TGCGCCAGCAGCTGTGAGGGGGGCGCAACCACCGGGGAGCTGTTTTTT
TRBJ1-3 | NA | TRBV6-6 | TRBD1 | CASSYTFSRTGGNTIYF | TGTGCCAGCAGTTACACTTTTTCCCGGACAGGTGGAAACACCATATATTTT
TRBJ1-6 | NA | TRBV20-1 | TRBD1 | CSAVTGNNSPLHF | TGCAGTGCTGTGACAGGGAATAATTCACCCCTCCACTTT
TRBJ2-5 | NA | TRBV6-2/TRBV6-3 | TRBD1 | CASRSTGQGETQYF | TGTGCCAGCAGGTCAACCGGACAGGGTGAGACCCAGTACTTC
TRBJ1-2 | NA | TRBV25-1 | NA | CASTAPGGFGYTF | TGTGCCAGCACCGCCCCCGGGGGGTTTGGCTACACCTTC
TRBJ1-5 | few | TRBV5-1 | TRBD1 | CASSPGTDQNQPQHF | TGCGCCAGCAGCCCTGGGACAGACCAAAATCAGCCCCAGCATTTT
TRBJ2-7 | NA | TRBV15 | TRBD1 | CATDGTGGAQQYF | TGTGCCACCGACGGGACAGGGGGCGCGCAGCAGTACTTC
TRBJ1-3 | NA | TRBV5-6 | TRBD1 | CASSLRIGQGSGNTIYF | TGTGCCAGCAGCTTGAGGATCGGACAGGGGTCTGGAAACACCATATATTTT
TRBJ1-2 | few | TRBV7-9 | TRBD1 | CASLSTGVYGYTF | TGTGCCAGCTTATCTACAGGGGTCTATGGCTACACCTTC
TRBJ2-5 | NA | TRBV9 | TRBD1 | CASSTDRGRQETQYF | TGTGCCAGCAGCACGGACAGGGGGCGGCAAGAGACCCAGTACTTC
TRBJ1-2 | few | TRBV29-1 | NA | CSVETHTGPGGYTF | TGCAGCGTTGAAACTCACACGGGTCCAGGGGGCTACACCTTC
TRBJ2-1 | few | TRBV12-3/TRBV12-4 | TRBD2 | CASSLALAGGQFADEQFF | TGTGCCAGCAGTTTAGCACTAGCGGGGGGGCAATTCGCGGATGAGCAGTTCTTC
TRBJ1-2 | NA | TRBV11-2 | NA | CASSSVGGVSSYGYTF | TGTGCCAGCAGCTCCGTAGGCGGCGTATCCAGCTATGGCTACACCTTC
TRBJ1-2 | few | TRBV6-2/TRBV6-3 | NA | CASGLYGYTF | TGTGCCTCAGGGCTCTATGGCTACACCTTC
TRBJ1-6 | few | TRBV21-1 | NA | CASSKLVARGEPLHF | TGTGCCAGCAGCAAACTAGTAGCGCGAGGAGAACCCCTCCACTTT
TRBJ1-2 | NA | TRBV7-9 | NA | CASSPPGKGYGYTF | TGTGCCAGCAGCCCCCCAGGCAAGGGCTATGGCTACACCTTC
TRBJ2-1 | NA | TRBV7-8 | NA | CASRHRGGSYNEQFF | TGTGCCAGCAGACACAGGGGGGGCTCCTACAATGAGCAGTTCTTC
TRBJ2-3 | NA | TRBV11-2 | TRBD1 | CASRSEQGADTQYF | TGTGCCAGCAGATCAGAACAGGGGGCAGATACGCAGTATTTT
TRBJ1-1 | many | TRBV29-1 | NA | CSVDLQVLSTEAFF | TGCAGCGTTGATTTGCAGGTTTTGAGCACTGAAGCTTTCTTT
TRBJ2-2 | few | TRBV9 | NA | CASSVAWAGELFF | TGTGCCAGCAGCGTAGCGTGGGCCGGGGAGCTGTTTTTT
TRBJ2-3 | few | TRBV6-2/TRBV6-3 | NA | CASSLRWTPSTDTQYF | TGTGCCAGCAGTTTGCGGTGGACACCCTCAACAGATACGCAGTATTTT
TRBJ1-6 | few | TRBV5-1 | TRBD1 | CASSLRTGEMISPLHF | TGCGCCAGCAGCCTCAGGACAGGGGAGATGATCTCACCCCTCCACTTT
TRBJ2-3 | many | TRBV7-8 | NA | CAVRTARGTDTQYF | TGTGCCGTTCGGACAGCTCGAGGCACAGATACGCAGTATTTT
TRBJ1-4 | NA | TRBV4-3 | NA | CASSQGGGQRYNRGEKMFF | TGCGCCAGCAGCCAGGGTGGAGGACAACGCTACAACCGAGGGGAAAAAATGTTTTTT
TRBJ2-3 | NA | TRBV27 | NA | CASSLRLESDTQYF | TGTGCCAGCAGCCTCCGACTAGAATCAGATACGCAGTATTTT
TRBJ1-2 | NA | TRBV5-1 | NA | CASSLGGDGYGYTF | TGCGCCAGCAGCTTGGGAGGGGACGGATATGGCTACACCTTC
TRBJ1-5 | NA | TRBV27 | NA | CASSRLGLDQPKHF | TGTGCCAGCAGCCGACTAGGGTTGGATCAGCCCAAGCATTTT
TRBJ1-2 | NA | TRBV4-1 | NA | CASSQAGRSRGYGYTF | TGCGCCAGCAGCCAAGCGGGCAGGTCAAGGGGCTATGGCTACACCTTC
TRBJ2-1 | NA | TRBV6-2/TRBV6-3 | TRBD2 | CASRPWSGGRYNEQFF | TGTGCCAGCAGGCCCTGGAGCGGGGGCCGTTACAATGAGCAGTTCTTC
TRBJ1-1 | NA | TRBV12-3/TRBV12-4 | TRBD1 | CASRQGGTEAFF | TGTGCCAGCAGACAGGGGGGGACTGAAGCTTTCTTT
TRBJ1-2 | NA | TRBV5-6 | NA | CASSLQVDGYTF | TGTGCCAGCAGCTTGCAGGTGGATGGCTACACCTTC
TRBJ2-5 | few | TRBV5-1 | TRBD2 | CASSIRLAGAGETQYF | TGCGCCAGCAGCATACGACTAGCGGGGGCCGGGGAGACCCAGTACTTC
TRBJ1-4 | NA | TRBV7-2 | TRBD1 | CASSQQGGISNEKLFF | TGTGCCAGCAGCCAACAGGGGGGAATATCTAATGAAAAACTGTTTTTT
TRBJ2-2 | many | TRBV7-3 | NA | CASSLSPPPFHGELFF | TGTGCCAGCAGCTTATCCCCTCCCCCTTTCCACGGGGAGCTGTTTTTT
TRBJ2-4 | NA | TRBV7-2 | TRBD2 | CASSTNSGGDIQYF | TGTGCCAGCAGCACCAATAGCGGGGGGGACATTCAGTACTTC
TRBJ2-1 | many | TRBV6-2/TRBV6-3 | TRBD1 | CASSRTQGRREQFF | TGTGCCAGCAGCAGGACACAGGGGCGTAGGGAGCAGTTCTTC
TRBJ2-5 | NA | TRBV7-2 | NA | CASSLGGTLETQYF | TGTGCCAGCAGCTTAGGAGGGACTCTAGAGACCCAGTACTTC
TRBJ2-1 | NA | TRBV5-6 | TRBD2 | CASSRSGGLAANEQFF | TGTGCCAGCAGCCGTAGCGGGGGGCTTGCAGCCAATGAGCAGTTCTTC
TRBJ2-1 | NA | TRBV12-5 | TRBD2 | CASGPASASGGSYNEQFF | TGTGCTAGTGGTCCCGCCTCAGCTAGCGGGGGGTCCTACAATGAGCAGTTCTTC
TRBJ2-1 | NA | TRBV4-2 | TRBD2 | CASSHASGATYNEQFF | TGTGCCAGCAGCCATGCGAGCGGGGCCACCTACAATGAGCAGTTCTTC
TRBJ1-4 | NA | TRBV7-2 | NA | CASSGGAGYATNEKLFF | TGTGCCAGCAGCGGGGGGGCAGGTTACGCAACTAATGAAAAACTGTTTTTT
TRBJ2-1 | NA | TRBV4-3 | NA | CASSRVQGSDEQFF | TGCGCCAGCAGCCGAGTACAGGGCAGCGATGAGCAGTTCTTC
TRBJ2-3 | many | TRBV7-2 | TRBD2 | CASRRTSPTQYF | TGTGCCAGCAGAAGGACTAGCCCTACGCAGTATTTT
TRBJ1-2 | few | TRBV7-2 | TRBD1 | CASSFLGDRVVAGYTF | TGTGCCAGCAGCTTCTTGGGGGACAGGGTGGTAGCTGGCTACACCTTC
TRBJ2-2 | NA | TRBV5-4 | NA | CASSLGPGVGELFF | TGTGCCAGCAGCTTGGGACCGGGAGTCGGGGAGCTGTTTTTT
TRBJ2-1 | few | TRBV7-8 | TRBD1 | CASSLVGMGGQAKQFF | TGTGCCAGCAGCTTAGTAGGCATGGGTGGACAGGCAAAGCAGTTCTTC
TRBJ2-4 | NA | TRBV12-3/TRBV12-4 | NA | CASSLVAKNIQYF | TGTGCCAGCAGTCTGGTAGCCAAAAACATTCAGTACTTC